Listed below are T cell receptor beta chains from one sample, sequenced in a study of T cells in Graves' hyperthyroidism and ophthalmopathy. TCRdb recomputed calls from the multiplex PCR reads with MiXCR, one row per CDR3 protein. Altogether hundreds of thousands of distinct CDR3 sequences are present, 13% to 15% being singletons, with the ten largest covering 10%. Material: blood. The receptor source for this set is a woman aged 18-29 years with Graves' hyperthyroidism. The CDR3 runs from the conserved cysteine through the conserved F or W. Each record gives: J gene, D gene, clone size, V gene, CDR3 DNA, CDR3 protein. The D gene is left open where the match is weak. Size is omitted from some rows. Given values are once, few, many or a class for expanded clones.

J gene: TRBJ1-5
D gene: .
clone size: many
V gene: TRBV2
CDR3 DNA: TGTGCCAGCAGTGATGAGGGTTTGAGCAATCAGCCCCAGCATTTT
CDR3 protein: CASSDEGLSNQPQHF

J gene: TRBJ2-1
D gene: .
clone size: many
V gene: TRBV20-1
CDR3 DNA: TGCAGTGCTAGGGGGCGCGGGGACAATGAGCAGTTCTTC
CDR3 protein: CSARGRGDNEQFF

J gene: TRBJ1-6
D gene: TRBD1
clone size: .
V gene: TRBV5-1
CDR3 DNA: TGCGCCAGCAGCACGGGACAGGGTCTTCACAATTCACCCCTCCACTTT
CDR3 protein: CASSTGQGLHNSPLHF

J gene: TRBJ2-5
D gene: .
clone size: many
V gene: TRBV18
CDR3 DNA: TGTGCCAGCTCACCGGGCGGACAGACCCAGTACTTC
CDR3 protein: CASSPGGQTQYF

J gene: TRBJ2-4
D gene: .
clone size: few
V gene: TRBV4-3
CDR3 DNA: TGCGCCAGCAGCCAAGATGGAGGGGCCGGGAACATTCAGTACTTC
CDR3 protein: CASSQDGGAGNIQYF

J gene: TRBJ1-1
D gene: .
clone size: many
V gene: TRBV20-1
CDR3 DNA: TGCAGTGCTAGCAGACAGGAGAACACTGAAGCTTTCTTT
CDR3 protein: CSASRQENTEAFF

J gene: TRBJ2-1
D gene: .
clone size: .
V gene: TRBV2
CDR3 DNA: TGTGCCAGCAGCTGCAAACGAGATTACAATGAGCAGTTCTTC
CDR3 protein: CASSCKRDYNEQFF

J gene: TRBJ2-1
D gene: TRBD2
clone size: many
V gene: TRBV2
CDR3 DNA: TGTGCCACCCGGCGGGAGGAGGGGTACAATGAGCAGTTCTTC
CDR3 protein: CATRREEGYNEQFF

J gene: TRBJ2-1
D gene: .
clone size: many
V gene: TRBV7-2
CDR3 DNA: TGTGCCAGCAGCTTAGCAGGGATCTACAATGAGCAGTTCTTC
CDR3 protein: CASSLAGIYNEQFF

J gene: TRBJ2-7
D gene: TRBD1
clone size: many
V gene: TRBV11-2
CDR3 DNA: TGTGCCAGCAGATCTACCGGGACAGGGGACGAGCAGTACTTC
CDR3 protein: CASRSTGTGDEQYF

J gene: TRBJ2-7
D gene: TRBD1
clone size: few
V gene: TRBV6-2/TRBV6-3
CDR3 DNA: TGTGCCAGCAGATCGAGGGGGCTGACGTACGAGCAGTACTTC
CDR3 protein: CASRSRGLTYEQYF

J gene: TRBJ2-7
D gene: TRBD2
clone size: many
V gene: TRBV12-3/TRBV12-4
CDR3 DNA: TGTGCCAGCACTAGAATAGCGGGAGCCTACGAGCAGTACTTC
CDR3 protein: CASTRIAGAYEQYF

J gene: TRBJ1-1
D gene: TRBD1
clone size: .
V gene: TRBV6-5
CDR3 DNA: TGTGCCAGCAGTTACTCGCGGGGGACAGGTAGGGACGCCACTGAAGCTTTCTTT
CDR3 protein: CASSYSRGTGRDATEAFF

J gene: TRBJ2-7
D gene: TRBD2
clone size: many
V gene: TRBV24-1
CDR3 DNA: TGTGCCACCAGTGACCATAAGGGCAATTGGCGAGAGAGCGGGAGGATTTCCTACGAGCAGTACTTC
CDR3 protein: CATSDHKGNWRESGRISYEQYF

J gene: TRBJ1-1
D gene: .
clone size: few
V gene: TRBV4-3
CDR3 DNA: TGCGCCAGCAGCCAAGAAAGGGGATCGGGGGCCAGTGGTAGGACTGAAGCTTTCTTT
CDR3 protein: CASSQERGSGASGRTEAFF

J gene: TRBJ1-5
D gene: .
clone size: .
V gene: TRBV7-9
CDR3 DNA: TGTGCCAGCAGCAAGGGGTCTCAGCCCCAGCATTTT
CDR3 protein: CASSKGSQPQHF